This entry describes one TCR beta chain. In the original workflow: Reference gene primer amplification in the assay estimated nucleated cell counts. Using immunoSEQ multiplex PCR, the repertoire was profiled, and TCRdb retains in-frame clones only, with some absent. The DNA gave D and trimming, while V, J and clone size come from that table. In the table there are some 52,000 clones, roughly 89% of which are singletons. The sample comes from a study of blood T cell repertoires in COVID-19. On the study more broadly: There were acute and convalescent COVID-19 samples, and they came from the United States, Italy and Spain. From T cells, B-cell-depleted T cells, or PBMCs came the material, which was cDNA or gDNA.

This CDR3 is built from 11 residues. Germline assignment: CDR1 MDHEN and CDR2 SYDVKM. The V end was cut by 6 bases, the J end by 2 bases, with 3 bases between. This receptor was obtained from a man between 60 and 75 years old with active COVID-19. The chain carries TRBV28 and TRBJ2-3; D is undetermined. Input material: peripheral blood. CDR3 amino acids: CASRLTDTQYF. DNA for the CDR3: TGTGCCAGCAGACTCACAGATACGCAGTATTTT.